This T cell receptor beta chain was obtained from a study of T-cell reconstitution after alpha-beta-depleted transplantation in children. Study outcomes and limitations: By about two months after transplant, alpha-beta T cells reportedly arose from several hundred graft clones that had expanded. TCRbeta diversity was high at day 60 in some patients (a result of surviving recipient T cells and thymic progenitors). After one year, T-cell counts and TCRbeta diversity mostly came from new T cells.

With termini counted, the CDR3 has 17 amino acids. Unique molecular identifiers were used in preparing the TCRbeta library. TCRdb itself ran the PCR reads through MiXCR, one entry per CDR3 protein. The sample lists about 240,000 distinct CDR3 sequences, about 25% occurring once. A word on this clonotype: Its antigen is not known. The DNA is omitted, as the CDR3 cannot be located on it reliably, and the CDR3 follows TCRdb's listing.

The TCR sequence derives from a girl aged 2-10 years with Fanconi anemia, due to receive a stem cell transplant. The sample in question was PBMCs, obtained before TCRalphabeta/CD19-depleted stem cell transplant. The chain couples TRBV23-1 to TRBJ1-4; the table's D call, TRBD1, has no DNA check behind it. TRBV23-1 qualifies as an ORF whose function is uncertain. CDR3 loop: CASTTEVGGRLMKNCFF.